The rows below give T cell receptor beta chains drawn from one sample of a study of OX40 agonist ivuxolimab in advanced cancers. Sequencing was performed with immunoSEQ multiplex PCR; in TCRdb, only in-frame clones are kept and a portion is missing. The data contain around 25,000 clones, approximately 86% of them singletons. Sequencing used CD4+ or CD8+ T cells sorted from blood, obtained in a trial of the OX40 agonist ivuxolimab. Receptors originate from an adult with an advanced solid tumor such as melanoma, head and neck, liver or kidney cancer. Each CDR3 is given with its conserved first and last residue.

CDR3aa: CASSSSSNRDEKWGEQFF
v_gene: TRBV5-1
j_gene: TRBJ2-1

CDR3aa: CASSQDPPRVGEQFF
v_gene: TRBV4-1
j_gene: TRBJ2-1

CDR3aa: CASSPKQGGPYEQYF
v_gene: TRBV27
j_gene: TRBJ2-7

CDR3aa: CASSLAGRVGEQYF
v_gene: TRBV5-1
j_gene: TRBJ2-7

CDR3aa: CSALGRELFF
v_gene: TRBV20-1
j_gene: TRBJ2-2

CDR3aa: CASSVVGTGLEAFF
v_gene: TRBV9
j_gene: TRBJ1-1

CDR3aa: CASRPVTITRAEAFF
v_gene: TRBV5-1
j_gene: TRBJ1-1

CDR3aa: CASSRSTGFYNEQFF
v_gene: TRBV4-2
j_gene: TRBJ2-1

CDR3aa: CASSLAGGRRRRETQYF
v_gene: TRBV5-6
j_gene: TRBJ2-5

CDR3aa: CASSYFQNTEAFF
v_gene: TRBV6-5
j_gene: TRBJ1-1

CDR3aa: CASSLQGVEQYF
v_gene: TRBV13
j_gene: TRBJ2-7

CDR3aa: CASSVVSGGAADTQYF
v_gene: TRBV9
j_gene: TRBJ2-3

CDR3aa: CASGWGYEQFF
v_gene: TRBV7-2
j_gene: TRBJ2-1

CDR3aa: CSVEGSRGAGANVLTF
v_gene: TRBV29-1
j_gene: TRBJ2-6

CDR3aa: CASRTQGWQYF
v_gene: TRBV6-5
j_gene: TRBJ2-7

CDR3aa: CASSFLQGANEQYF
v_gene: TRBV5-4
j_gene: TRBJ2-7

CDR3aa: CASSPKWGRTDTQYF
v_gene: TRBV27
j_gene: TRBJ2-3

CDR3aa: CASSHGSLFYEQYF
v_gene: TRBV14
j_gene: TRBJ2-7

CDR3aa: CASSQGRGVDEKLFF
v_gene: TRBV4-3
j_gene: TRBJ1-4

CDR3aa: CASSPRKGPYEQYF
v_gene: TRBV9
j_gene: TRBJ2-7

CDR3aa: CASSPGLDTQYF
v_gene: TRBV27
j_gene: TRBJ2-3

CDR3aa: CASSALWRAAYNEQFF
v_gene: TRBV7-2
j_gene: TRBJ2-1

CDR3aa: CASSTGSEQFF
v_gene: TRBV11-2
j_gene: TRBJ2-1

CDR3aa: CASNDGPGYEQYF
v_gene: TRBV27
j_gene: TRBJ2-7

CDR3aa: CASGDGGRSGNTIYF
v_gene: TRBV9
j_gene: TRBJ1-3

CDR3aa: CSAQRGGEAFF
v_gene: TRBV20-1
j_gene: TRBJ1-1

CDR3aa: CASSLSLAGNEQFF
v_gene: TRBV4-1
j_gene: TRBJ2-1

CDR3aa: CASSVDVNNQPQHF
v_gene: TRBV9
j_gene: TRBJ1-5

CDR3aa: CASSQTSGGYEQYF
v_gene: TRBV4-3
j_gene: TRBJ2-7